Listed here are 8 T cell receptor beta chains from one sample, sequenced in a study of T cells in Graves' hyperthyroidism and ophthalmopathy. Amplification of TCR beta CDR3 regions used RNA as the template. RT-PCR in the first round (using the HTBI primer set) targeted the TCR CDR3. A single record per CDR3 protein comes from TCRdb applying MiXCR to the multiplex PCR reads. Among hundreds of thousands of distinct CDR3 sequences listed, 45% were seen once. The sequencing sample was made of peripheral blood or thyroid tissue (not recorded which). The source of these receptors is an adult man with Graves' disease, either hyperthyroidism or ophthalmopathy (not recorded which).

The gene calls are TRBV2 and TRBJ2-7; tentatively, D is TRBD1 (6 bases). This CDR3 is 15 amino acids long. The V and J ends lost 6 bases and 8 bases respectively, with 23 bases between them. Germline CDR1 is SNHLY and CDR2 is FYNNEI. The CDR3 region has the DNA TGTGCCAGCAGGGACAGAGGAGGAGATTCGTCCCAGCAGTACTTC. Its protein product is CASRDRGGDSSQQYF.

The chain has TRBV20-1 and TRBJ2-5; 11 nucleotides align to TRBD2. CDR1 DFQATT and CDR2 SNEGSKA come from the germline V gene (reference sequence). V shed 4 bases, J shed 2 bases, and the junction held 0 bases outside the gene matches. The CDR3 totals 13 residues. The CDR3 sequence is CSATSGRQETQYF. The DNA of the CDR3 is TGCAGTGCTACTAGCGGGAGGCAAGAGACCCAGTACTTC.

In this sample, this clonotype turned up many times. CDR3 sequence: CASTSKGTGELFF. In DNA, the CDR3 is TGTGCCAGCACCTCCAAGGGCACCGGGGAGCTGTTTTTT. The chain carries TRBV9 and TRBJ2-2, with D hard to call. The CDR3 spans 13 residues. Germline-derived CDR1 and CDR2 are SGDLS and YYNGEE. The ends were cut back, 6 bases at V and 4 bases at J, with 10 bases in the middle.

V usage is TRBV7-2 and J usage is TRBJ1-4; 10 positions agree with TRBD1. Germline assignment: CDR1 SGHTA and CDR2 FQGNSA. This CDR3 is built from 13 residues. Losses at the gene ends were 10 bases for V and 8 bases for J; bases not matched to a gene: 7. The CDR3 nucleotides are TGTGCCACCTCGACAGGGGGCGGAGAAAAACTGTTTTTT. Residues: CATSTGGGEKLFF.

This clonotype was found a few times. The chain combines TRBV14 with TRBJ1-5; tentatively, D is TRBD1 (5 bases). This CDR3 is built from 19 residues. V was pared by 0 bases and J by 0 bases, with 18 bases between. CDR1 and CDR2 (germline): SGHDN, FVKESK. DNA of the CDR3: TGTGCCAGCAGCCAAGATTGCAGGGTCTCCCCCTATAGCAATCAGCCCCAGCATTTT. This codes for CASSQDCRVSPYSNQPQHF. The whole variable domain, remainder taken from reference TRBV14 and TRBJ1-5, is EAGVTQFPSHSVIEKGQTVTLRCDPISGHDNLYWYRRVMGKEIKFLLHFVKESKQDESGMPNNRFLAERTGGTYSTLKVQPAELEDSGVYFCASSQDCRVSPYSNQPQHFGDGTRLSIL.

This clonotype has more than one count but fewer than ten. V usage is TRBV20-1 and J usage is TRBJ2-5; D assignment may be TRBD1 or TRBD2 (6 bases each). The germline CDR1 and CDR2 sequences are DFQATT and SNEGSKA (reference sequence). CDR3 size: 15 residues. With 6 bases removed from V and 1 base from J, the gap between germline ends came to 18 bases. DNA for the CDR3: TGCAGTGCAGGGGGGACGGGGGTGTCCCAAGAGACCCAGTACTTC. This codes for CSAGGTGVSQETQYF.

The CDR3 region is CSVGDRGREKLFF. For the CDR3, the DNA is TGCAGCGTTGGCGACAGGGGGCGAGAAAAACTGTTTTTT. This chain links TRBV29-1 with TRBJ1-4, with TRBD1 matching 10 bases. After removal of 4 bases from V and 8 bases from J, the junction contained 4 bases not matched to a gene. The CDR3 has 13 residues. Germline V lookup: CDR1 SQVTM, CDR2 ANQGSEA.

Points on this clonotype: This may be a read error: a much more frequent sequence differs by one nucleotide. The rearrangement joins TRBV10-3 to TRBJ1-2, with TRBD1 matching 8 bases. V was pared by 6 bases and J by 7 bases, with 7 bases of the junction left unmatched. Germline V CDR1 and CDR2: ENHRY, SYGVKD. CDR3 length: 13 amino acids. CDR3 in amino acids: CAISRTGIFGYTF. DNA of the CDR3: TGTGCCATCAGCAGGACAGGGATATTTGGCTACACCTTC.